The rows below give T cell receptor beta chains drawn from one sample of a study of CD8 T cells in ankylosing spondylitis. TCRdb re-called the 5' RACE reads with MiXCR, one entry per CDR3 protein. This repertoire shows roughly 200,000 distinct CDR3 sequences, roughly 13% found once; its top ten account for 15% to 20%. The sequenced sample was blood, either unsorted or a sorted T cell fraction (not recorded which). The receptors were gathered from a male donor with ankylosing spondylitis or in good health (not recorded which). CDR3s include the opening cysteine and the closing phenylalanine or tryptophan. D genes are given only for firm matches. Clone size is shown for a subset of rows, as once, few, many or a class of expanded clone.

TRBD2	few	TRBV11-2	TRBJ2-1	TGTGCCAGCAGCTTAGATGAAAGACTAGCGGCACACAATGAGCAGTTCTTC	CASSLDERLAAHNEQFF
.	many	TRBV12-3/TRBV12-4	TRBJ2-3	TGTGCCAGTCTGGGGACAGATACGCAGTATTTT	CASLGTDTQYF
.	.	TRBV4-1	TRBJ2-1	TGCGCCAGCAGCGTAGACCCAGCTGCCAATGAGCAGTTCTTC	CASSVDPAANEQFF
TRBD2	.	TRBV3-1	TRBJ2-6	TGTGCCAGCAGCCAGGGACTAGCGGGATTCTCTGGGGCCAACGTCCTGACTTTC	CASSQGLAGFSGANVLTF
.	many	TRBV13	TRBJ2-2	TGTGCCAGCTCCGCCCTGGACACCGGGGAGCTGTTTTTT	CASSALDTGELFF
.	few	TRBV21-1	TRBJ2-2	TGTGCCAGCAGCAAGAAGACCGGGGAGCTGTTTTTT	CASSKKTGELFF
.	.	TRBV6-1	TRBJ2-2	TGTGCCAGCAGTGAAGGAGAAAGGGACACCGGGGAGCTGTTTTTT	CASSEGERDTGELFF
TRBD2	few	TRBV11-1	TRBJ2-1	TGTGCCAGCAGCTTAGGCACTAGCGGGGGGGCTTCGCCCCGTTTTGAGCAGTTCTTC	CASSLGTSGGASPRFEQFF
.	many	TRBV29-1	TRBJ1-2	TGCAGCGTTGAAGGGGGGTGGAACTATGGCTACACCTTC	CSVEGGWNYGYTF
.	few	TRBV4-1	TRBJ1-5	TGCGCCAGCAGCCAGTACAGGGATAGCAATCAGCCCCAGCATTTT	CASSQYRDSNQPQHF
.	many	TRBV27	TRBJ2-1	TGTGCCAGCGGGCAGGGCTATGAGCAGTTCTTC	CASGQGYEQFF
.	many	TRBV4-1	TRBJ2-7	TGCGCCAGCAGCCAAGAAGGTCCCTACGAGCAGTACTTC	CASSQEGPYEQYF
.	few	TRBV15	TRBJ1-2	TGTGCCACCAGCAGAGGGGAGACCGATGGCTACACCTTC	CATSRGETDGYTF
TRBD2	many	TRBV12-3/TRBV12-4	TRBJ2-2	TGTGCCAGCAGCAGCGGGATAGGCACCGGGGAGCTGTTTTTT	CASSSGIGTGELFF